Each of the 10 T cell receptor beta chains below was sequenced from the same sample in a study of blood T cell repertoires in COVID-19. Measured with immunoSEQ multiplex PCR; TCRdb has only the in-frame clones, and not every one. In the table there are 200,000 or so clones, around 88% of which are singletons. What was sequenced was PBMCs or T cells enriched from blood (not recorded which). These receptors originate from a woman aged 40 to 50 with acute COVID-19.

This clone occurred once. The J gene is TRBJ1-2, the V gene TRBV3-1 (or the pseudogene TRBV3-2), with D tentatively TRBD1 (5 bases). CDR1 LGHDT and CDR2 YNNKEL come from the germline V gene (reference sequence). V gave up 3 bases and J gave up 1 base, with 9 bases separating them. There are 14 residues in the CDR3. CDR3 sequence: CASSHGHDNYGYTF. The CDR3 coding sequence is TGTGCCAGCAGCCACGGACACGATAACTATGGCTACACCTTC.

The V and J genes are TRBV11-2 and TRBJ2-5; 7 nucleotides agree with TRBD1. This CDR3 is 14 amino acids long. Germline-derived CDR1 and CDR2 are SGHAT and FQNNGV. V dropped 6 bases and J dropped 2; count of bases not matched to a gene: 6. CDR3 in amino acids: CASRTGYGQETQYF. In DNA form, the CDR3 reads TGTGCCAGCAGGACAGGGTACGGACAAGAGACCCAGTACTTC.

This CDR3 reads CAITPGGNEQFF. CDR3 DNA sequence: TGTGCCATCACCCCCGGGGGGAATGAGCAGTTCTTC. The rearrangement links TRBV6-5 to TRBJ2-1; TRBD2 agrees at 7 bases. Trimming at V came to 10 bases and at J to 7 bases, leaving 7 bases not matched to a gene. Looked up from germline, CDR1 is MNHEY and CDR2 is SVGAGI. This CDR3 is built from 12 residues.

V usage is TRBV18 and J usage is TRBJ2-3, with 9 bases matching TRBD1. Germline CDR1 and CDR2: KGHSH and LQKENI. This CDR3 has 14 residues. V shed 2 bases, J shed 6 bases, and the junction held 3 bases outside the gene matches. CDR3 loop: CASSPDRGWDTQYF. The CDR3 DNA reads TGTGCCAGCTCACCAGACAGGGGGTGGGATACGCAGTATTTT.

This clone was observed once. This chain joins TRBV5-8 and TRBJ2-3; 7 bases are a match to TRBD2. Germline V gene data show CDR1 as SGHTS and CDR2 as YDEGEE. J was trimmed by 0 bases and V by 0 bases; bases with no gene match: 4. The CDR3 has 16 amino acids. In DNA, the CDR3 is TGTGCCAGCAGCTTGGGGACGGGAGGCAGCACAGATACGCAGTATTTT. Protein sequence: CASSLGTGGSTDTQYF.

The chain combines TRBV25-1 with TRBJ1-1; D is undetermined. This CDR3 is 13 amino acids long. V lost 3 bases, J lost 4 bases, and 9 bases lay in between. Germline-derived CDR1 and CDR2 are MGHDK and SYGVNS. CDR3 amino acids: CASSEGRSTEAFF. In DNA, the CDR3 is TGTGCCAGCAGTGAGGGGAGATCCACTGAAGCTTTCTTT.

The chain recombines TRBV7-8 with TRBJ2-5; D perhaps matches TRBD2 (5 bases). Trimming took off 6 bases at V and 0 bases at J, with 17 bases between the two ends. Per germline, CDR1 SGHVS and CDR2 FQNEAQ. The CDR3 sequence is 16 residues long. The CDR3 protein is CASRNHRGRHQETQYF. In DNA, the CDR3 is TGTGCCAGCAGGAACCATAGAGGGCGGCACCAAGAGACCCAGTACTTC. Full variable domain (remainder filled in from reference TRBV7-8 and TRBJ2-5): GAGVSQSPRYKVAKRGQDVALRCDPISGHVSLFWYQQALGQGPEFLTYFQNEAQLDKSGLPSDRFFAERPEGSVSTLKIQRTQQEDSAVYLCASRNHRGRHQETQYFGPGTRLLVL.

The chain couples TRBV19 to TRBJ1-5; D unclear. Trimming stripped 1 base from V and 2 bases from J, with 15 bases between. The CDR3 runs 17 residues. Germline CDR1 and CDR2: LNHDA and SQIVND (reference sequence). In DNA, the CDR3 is TGTGCCAGTAGTATAGGTTCGCCAGGATCACGCAATCAGCCCCAGCATTTT. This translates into CASSIGSPGSRNQPQHF.

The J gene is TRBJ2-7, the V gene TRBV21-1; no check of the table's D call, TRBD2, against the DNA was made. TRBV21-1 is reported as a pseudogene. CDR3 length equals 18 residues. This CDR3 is CASSRSMAGRVPSYEQYV. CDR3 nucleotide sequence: TGTGCCAGCAGTCGATCTATGGCCGGGAGGGTCCCTTCCTACGAGCAGTACGTC.

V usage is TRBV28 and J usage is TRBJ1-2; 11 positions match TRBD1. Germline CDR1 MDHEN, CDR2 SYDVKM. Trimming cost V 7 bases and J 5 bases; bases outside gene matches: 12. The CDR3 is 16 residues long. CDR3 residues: CASTSGTGGPWYGYTF. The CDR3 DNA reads TGTGCCAGCACCTCAGGGACAGGGGGTCCTTGGTATGGCTACACCTTC.